This T cell receptor (beta chain) was identified in a study of cytomegalovirus exposure and HLA in healthy donors. Deletions cut 4 bases from V and 2 bases from J, with 12 bases between. The germline gives CDR1 SGHNT, CDR2 YYREEE (reference sequence). The length of the CDR3 is 14 residues. Primers for the PCR totalled 60 Vbeta and 13 Jbeta. The protocol was immunoSEQ multiplex PCR, while the TCRdb copy is restricted to in-frame clones and leaves out a portion. The sample holds under 200,000 clones, 75% to 85% seen once. Sequencing was carried out using PBMCs. The clonotype originates from a man in his fifties in good health and CMV-seropositive. This chain uses TRBV5-4 with TRBJ2-5, with D uncertain. The CDR3 nucleotides are TGTGCCAGCAGCCCCCCGGGTAGGCAAGAGACCCAGTACTTC. Its translation is CASSPPGRQETQYF.